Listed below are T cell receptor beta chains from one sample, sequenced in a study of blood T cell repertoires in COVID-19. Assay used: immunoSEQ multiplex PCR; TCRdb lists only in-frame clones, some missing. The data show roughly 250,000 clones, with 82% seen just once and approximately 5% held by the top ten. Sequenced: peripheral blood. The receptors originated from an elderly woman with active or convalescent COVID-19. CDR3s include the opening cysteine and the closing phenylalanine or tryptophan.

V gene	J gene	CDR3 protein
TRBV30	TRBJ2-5	CAWSRQGQTQYF
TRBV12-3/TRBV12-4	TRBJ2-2	CASSLFYTGELFF
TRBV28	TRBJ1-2	CASNHGPRGYTF
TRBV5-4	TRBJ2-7	CASSLDQGAREQYF
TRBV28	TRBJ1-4	CASKVSAVYEKLFF
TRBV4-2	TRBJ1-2	CASSQDRQRSNYGYTF
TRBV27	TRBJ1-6	CASSLLGQGGDSPLHF
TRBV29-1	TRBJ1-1	CSALGSGGATEAFF
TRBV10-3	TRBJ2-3	CAISELSQGATTDTQYF
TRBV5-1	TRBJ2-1	CASSPGGGGGDYNEQFF
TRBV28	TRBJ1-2	CASRSTGADGYTF
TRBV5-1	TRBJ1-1	CASSSRGLNTEAFF
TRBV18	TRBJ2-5	CASSPPTGQETQYF
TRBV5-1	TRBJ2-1	CASSPRQGSGNEQFF
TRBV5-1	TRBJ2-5	CASSLEGEETQYF
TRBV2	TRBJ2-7	CASTQAISYEQYF
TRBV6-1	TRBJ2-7	CASSGIAGASLYAQYF
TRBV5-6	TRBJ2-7	CASSSGLLLYEQYF
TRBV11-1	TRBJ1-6	CASSFYQANSPLHF
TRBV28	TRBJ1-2	CASSFPPAGYTF
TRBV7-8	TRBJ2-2	CASTNHSGGPIGELFF
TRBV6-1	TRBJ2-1	CASSEWGGRLYNEQFF
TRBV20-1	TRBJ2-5	CSAQQETQYF
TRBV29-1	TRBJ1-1	CSVRTFSTTEAFF
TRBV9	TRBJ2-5	CASSLGGGAGQETQYF
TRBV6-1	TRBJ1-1	CASSERGRGTEAFF
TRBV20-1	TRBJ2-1	CSARGNNEQFF
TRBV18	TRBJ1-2	CASSQSQGDGGYTF
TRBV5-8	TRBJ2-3	CASSLILRGLGTQYF
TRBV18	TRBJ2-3	CASWAGGAQYF
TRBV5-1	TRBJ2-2	CASSLSAGTGYTGELFF
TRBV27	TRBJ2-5	CASSGLFQETQYF
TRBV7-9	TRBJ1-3	CASSRTGDGNTIYF
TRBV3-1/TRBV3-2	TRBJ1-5	CASSPPGGEPQHF
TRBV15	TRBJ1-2	CATSTGRSYGYTF
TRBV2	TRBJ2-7	CASSAWGGGDEQYF
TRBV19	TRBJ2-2	CASSIDLVTTAGELFF
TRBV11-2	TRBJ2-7	CASSWGLAEPYEQYF
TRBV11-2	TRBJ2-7	CASSLEAGRREQYF
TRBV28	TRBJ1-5	CASRTGGNQPQHF
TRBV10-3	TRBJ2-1	CAISSGSDYNEQFF
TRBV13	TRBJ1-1	CASSPRRGGAFF